The text below deals with one T cell receptor beta chain. What it recognizes is unknown. Profiled with immunoSEQ multiplex PCR; TCRdb holds only in-frame clones, not every one. The top ten clones hold 1% to 1.5% of a sample with roughly 190,000 clones, around 92% of them seen once. The record originates from a study of T cell responses to AZD1222 COVID-19 vaccine. General study results and limits: Spike-specific TCR breadth and depth rose after two AZD1222 doses. Donors in the cohort were predominantly white British and more often female, and clonal diversity was possibly underestimated. Baseline serostatus was positive in only a handful of AZD1222 recipients. It was only after the peak T cell response that any repertoires were sampled.

With 8 bases clipped from V and 8 bases from J, the junction kept 5 bases outside the gene matches. Germline CDR1 and CDR2: MDHEN and SYDVKM. The CDR3 is 12 residues long. The clonotype comes from an adult in good health. This specimen consisted of peripheral blood, obtained on day 0 of AZD1222 vaccination. This chain connects TRBV28 to TRBJ1-2, with 10 nucleotides matching TRBD1. The CDR3 reads CASDRGRLGYTF. The CDR3 bases are TGTGCCAGCGACAGGGGGCGACTAGGCTACACCTTC.